This T cell receptor beta chain was retrieved from a study of PD-1 blockade in classical Hodgkin lymphoma. Generated by immunoSEQ multiplex PCR, the TCRdb table keeps only in-frame clones and is missing some. The data show just over 60,000 clones, about 87% seen once. Every single patient, without exception, relapsed after autologous stem cell transplantation, and brentuximab vedotin exposure varied. Study-level points and caveats: At C4D1, TCR diversity had climbed significantly for CD4+ cells, though not for CD8+ cells.

Comment on this clone: As yet, its antigen is unknown.

Trimming cost V 6 bases and J 0 bases, with 17 bases left between them. Looked up from germline, CDR1 is LNHDA and CDR2 is SQIVND (reference sequence). The CDR3 is 16 residues long. The input for sequencing was peripheral blood mononuclear cells (PBMCs), taken at baseline. The source is a human donor with classical Hodgkin lymphoma. V gene TRBV19 combines with J gene TRBJ2-5; D call uncertain. The CDR3 region has the DNA TGTGCCAGTAGCCCCGGGCGTCCTCAGTACCAAGAGACCCAGTACTTC. This codes for CASSPGRPQYQETQYF.